This TCR beta chain was captured by sequencing in a study of healthy donors' naive CD4 and CD8 T cells. Starting from around 500 ng of total RNA, TCR libraries were made with linear amplification. TCRdb analysed the reads with MiXCR anew, one entry per CDR3 protein. The table has roughly 200,000 distinct CDR3 sequences, 74% seen once. This clonotype was seen a single time. The CDR3 is 15 amino acids. Germline trimming cut 0 bases from V and 8 bases from J; bases unmatched to any gene: 5. Germline V gives CDR1 MNHEY, CDR2 SMNVEV (reference sequence). The chain combines TRBV27 with TRBJ2-1, with 9 bases fitting TRBD1. The sequence was collected from a pool of human donors in good health; the sample pools cells from several healthy donors. Sequencing was done on a sample of naive CD4+ and CD8+ T cells sorted from blood, pooled from several donors. The CDR3 coding sequence is TGTGCCAGCAGTTTATCCCGGACAGGGGCCGATGAGCAGTTCTTC. Its protein product is CASSLSRTGADEQFF.